The 10 T cell receptor beta chains listed next were all sequenced from one sample in a study of beta chain features in type 1 diabetes. TCRB transcripts that were expressed got sequenced, as all of the isolated RNA had been reverse transcribed. Measured with immunoSEQ multiplex PCR; TCRdb has only the in-frame clones, and not every one. The sample yields under 300,000 clones, 27% seen once. The sample consisted of central memory CD4+ T cells from blood. The source of these receptors is a man aged 25-45 years in good health.

This clone was observed a few times. This chain links TRBV4-3 with TRBJ1-2, with a tentative D call TRBD1 (6 bases). Germline CDR1 LGHNA, CDR2 YSLEER. V was pared by 8 bases and J by 4 bases, with 14 bases between. The length of the CDR3 is 13 residues. The CDR3 spells CASSRDTSYGYTF. As DNA, the CDR3 is TGCGCCAGCTCCCGGGACACCTCCTATGGCTACACCTTC.

The rearrangement joins TRBV7-9 to TRBJ2-7; TRBD1 matches 8 bases. CDR1 is SEHNR, CDR2 FQNEAQ, per germline (reference sequence). The J segment lost 7 bases and the V segment lost 3 bases, leaving 8 bases of the junction unmatched. The CDR3 contains 14 residues. The CDR3 spells CASSFGQGEGEQYF. For the CDR3, the DNA is TGTGCCAGCAGCTTTGGACAGGGAGAGGGGGAGCAGTACTTC.

This clone showed up just a few times. The rearrangement links TRBV11-2 to TRBJ2-3; TRBD2 might be the D (5 bases). Germline CDR1 SGHAT, CDR2 FQNNGV. V lost 2 bases and J lost 0, with 9 bases in between. The CDR3 sequence is 15 residues long. CDR3 DNA sequence: TGTGCCAGCAGCTTACTAGCCCAGAGCACAGATACGCAGTATTTT. This encodes CASSLLAQSTDTQYF.

This clone has ten or more counts. The chain employs TRBV28 and TRBJ2-6; D possibly uses TRBD1 or TRBD2 (5 bases each). The germline V gene has CDR1 MDHEN and CDR2 SYDVKM. The CDR3 covers 16 residues. V was pared by 6 bases and J by 2 bases, with 14 bases between. For the CDR3, the DNA is TGTGCCAGCAGAGAGGGGTCCTTCGCTGGGGCCAACGTCCTGACTTTC. Translating it yields CASREGSFAGANVLTF.

This clone was detected a few times. The chain has TRBV29-1 and TRBJ1-2; D gene ambiguous. V dropped 5 bases and J dropped 6 bases, with 16 bases sitting between them. The CDR3 spans 13 residues. Per the germline V gene, CDR1 is SQVTM and CDR2 is ANQGSEA. The CDR3 DNA reads as TGCAGCGTTTTAATACCCACCGATCATGGCTACACCTTC. This sequence encodes CSVLIPTDHGYTF.

In its sample, this clone was seen a few times. The chain uses TRBV10-3 and TRBJ2-3; no definite D call. The CDR3 extends over 16 amino acids. Per germline, CDR1 ENHRY and CDR2 SYGVKD. Trimming removed 4 bases from V and 0 bases from J, with 14 bases in between. CDR3 sequence reads: CAISAFSWVSTDTQYF. As DNA, the CDR3 is TGTGCCATCAGTGCCTTTAGCTGGGTGAGCACAGATACGCAGTATTTT.

This clone was counted a few times. The rearrangement links TRBV4-2 to TRBJ1-6; a weak D match, TRBD1 (5 bases). CDR1 is LGHNA and CDR2 is YNFKEQ in the germline V gene. V was trimmed by 0 bases and J by 4 bases, leaving 7 bases between them. This CDR3 is built from 15 residues. The CDR3 DNA sequence: TGTGCCAGCAGCCAAGAGAGACAGTATAATTCACCCCTCCACTTT. It codes for CASSQERQYNSPLHF.

This clone was detected a few times. The V gene is TRBV5-4, the J gene TRBJ2-4; D unresolved. V was trimmed by 2 bases and J by 7 bases, leaving 16 bases between them. The germline gives CDR1 SGHNT, CDR2 YYREEE (reference sequence). This CDR3 is built from 15 residues. The CDR3 region has the DNA TGTGCCAGCAGCTTTGGCGGCGTTCCTCTTAACATTCAGTACTTC. It codes for CASSFGGVPLNIQYF.

This clone was seen only a few times. The chain links TRBV19 to TRBJ2-7; 9 nucleotides align to TRBD1. Trimming removed 7 bases from V and 3 bases from J; junction bases left unmatched: 13. The CDR3 runs to 16 residues. Germline V gene sequence: CDR1 LNHDA, CDR2 SQIVND (reference sequence). CDR3 region: CASIDGDRVIYYEQYF. The CDR3 nucleotides read TGTGCCAGTATCGATGGGGACAGGGTTATATACTACGAGCAGTACTTC.

A single count supports this clone. The J gene is TRBJ2-1, the V gene TRBV9; 10 nucleotides match TRBD2. The CDR3 has 15 amino acids. Trimming at V came to 2 bases and at J to 4 bases, leaving 3 bases not matched to a gene. The V gene's germline CDR1 is SGDLS and CDR2 YYNGEE. CDR3 sequence: CASSVLAGEYNEQFF. CDR3 nucleotide sequence: TGTGCCAGCAGCGTTCTAGCGGGAGAATACAATGAGCAGTTCTTC.